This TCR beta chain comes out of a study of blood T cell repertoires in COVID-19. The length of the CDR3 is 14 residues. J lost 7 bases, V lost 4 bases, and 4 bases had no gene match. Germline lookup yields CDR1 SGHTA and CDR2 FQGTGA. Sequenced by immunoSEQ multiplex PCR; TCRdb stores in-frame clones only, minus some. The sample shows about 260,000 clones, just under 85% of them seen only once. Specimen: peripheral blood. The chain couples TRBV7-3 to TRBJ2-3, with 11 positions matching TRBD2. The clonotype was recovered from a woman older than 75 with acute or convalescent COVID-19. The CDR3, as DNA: TGTGCCAGCAGCTCACTAGCGGGGGCAAATACGCAGTATTTT. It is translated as CASSSLAGANTQYF.